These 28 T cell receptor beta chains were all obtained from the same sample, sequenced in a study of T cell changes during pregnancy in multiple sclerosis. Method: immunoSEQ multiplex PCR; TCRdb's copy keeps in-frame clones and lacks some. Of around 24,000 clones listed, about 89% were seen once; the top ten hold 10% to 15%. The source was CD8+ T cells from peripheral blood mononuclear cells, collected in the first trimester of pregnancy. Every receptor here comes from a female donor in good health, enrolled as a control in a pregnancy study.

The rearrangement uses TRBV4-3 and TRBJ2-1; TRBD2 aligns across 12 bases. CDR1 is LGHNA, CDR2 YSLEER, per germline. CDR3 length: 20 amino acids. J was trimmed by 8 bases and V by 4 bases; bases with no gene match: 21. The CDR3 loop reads CASSPGLAGDLRAFGDEQFF. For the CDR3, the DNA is TGCGCCAGCAGCCCGGGACTAGCGGGTGACCTGCGAGCTTTTGGCGATGAGCAGTTCTTC.

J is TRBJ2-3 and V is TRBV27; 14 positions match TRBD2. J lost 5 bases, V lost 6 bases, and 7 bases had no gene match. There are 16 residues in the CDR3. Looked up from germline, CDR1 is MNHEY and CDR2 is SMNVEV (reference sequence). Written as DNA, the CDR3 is TGTGCCAGCAGCACGTGGACTAGCGGGAGGAAAGATACGCAGTATTTT. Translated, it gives CASSTWTSGRKDTQYF.

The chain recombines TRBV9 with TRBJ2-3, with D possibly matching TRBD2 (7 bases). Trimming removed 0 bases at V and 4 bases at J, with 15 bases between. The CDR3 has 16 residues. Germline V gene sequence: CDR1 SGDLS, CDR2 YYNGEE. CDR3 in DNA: TGTGCCAGCAGCGTAGAGGTGGGGGGGCCCCCAGATACGCAGTATTTT. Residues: CASSVEVGGPPDTQYF. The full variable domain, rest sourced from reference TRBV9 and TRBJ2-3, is DSGVTQTPKHLITATGQRVTLRCSPRSGDLSVYWYQQSLDQGLQFLIQYYNGEERAKGNILERFSAQQFPDLHSELNLSSLELGDSALYFCASSVEVGGPPDTQYFGPGTRLTVL.

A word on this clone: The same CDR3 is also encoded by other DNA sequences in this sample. CDR3 bases: TGTGCCAGCAGTCCGACTAGCGGTAGCACAGATACGCAGTATTTT. It specifies CASSPTSGSTDTQYF. V gene TRBV6-4 combines with J gene TRBJ2-3, with TRBD2 identical over 9 bases. Unmatched junction bases numbered 3, after V lost 5 bases and J lost 0 bases. Germline V gene lookup returns CDR1 MRHNA and CDR2 SNTAGT. The CDR3 totals 15 residues.

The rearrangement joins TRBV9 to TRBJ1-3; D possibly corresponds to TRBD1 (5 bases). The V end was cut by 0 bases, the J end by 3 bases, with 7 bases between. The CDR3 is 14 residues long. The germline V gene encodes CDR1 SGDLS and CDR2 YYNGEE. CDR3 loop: CASSVEGNGNTIYF. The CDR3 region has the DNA TGTGCCAGCAGCGTAGAGGGGAATGGAAACACCATATATTTT.

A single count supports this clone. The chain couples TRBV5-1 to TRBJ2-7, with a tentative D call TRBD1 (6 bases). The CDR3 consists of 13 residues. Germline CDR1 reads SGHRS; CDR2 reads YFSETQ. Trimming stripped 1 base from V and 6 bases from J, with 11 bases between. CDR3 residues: CASSLITGPEQYF. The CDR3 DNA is TGCGCCAGCAGCTTGATTACAGGGCCCGAGCAGTACTTC.

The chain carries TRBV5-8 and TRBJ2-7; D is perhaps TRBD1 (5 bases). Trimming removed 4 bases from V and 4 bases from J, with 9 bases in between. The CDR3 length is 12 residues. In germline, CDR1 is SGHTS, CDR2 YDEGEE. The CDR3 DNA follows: TGTGCCAGCAGCCAGGGCGGATACGAGCAGTACTTC. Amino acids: CASSQGGYEQYF.

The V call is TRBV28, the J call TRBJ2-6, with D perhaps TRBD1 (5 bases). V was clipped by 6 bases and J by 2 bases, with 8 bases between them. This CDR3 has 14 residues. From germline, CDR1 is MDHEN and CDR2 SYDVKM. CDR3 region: CASRQGAGANVLTF. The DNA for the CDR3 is TGTGCCAGCAGACAAGGGGCTGGGGCCAACGTCCTGACTTTC.

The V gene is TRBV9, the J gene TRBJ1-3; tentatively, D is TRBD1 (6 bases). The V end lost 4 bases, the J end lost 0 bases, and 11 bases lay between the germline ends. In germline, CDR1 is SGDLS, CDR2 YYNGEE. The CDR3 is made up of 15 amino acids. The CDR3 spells CASSPGQNSGNTIYF. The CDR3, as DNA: TGTGCCAGCAGCCCGGGACAAAACTCTGGAAACACCATATATTTT.

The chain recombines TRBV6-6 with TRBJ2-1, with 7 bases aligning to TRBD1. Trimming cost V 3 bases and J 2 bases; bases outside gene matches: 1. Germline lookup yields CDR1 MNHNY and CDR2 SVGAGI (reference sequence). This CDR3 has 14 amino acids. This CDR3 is CASSYQGAYNEQFF. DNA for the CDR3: TGTGCCAGCAGTTATCAGGGGGCCTACAATGAGCAGTTCTTC.

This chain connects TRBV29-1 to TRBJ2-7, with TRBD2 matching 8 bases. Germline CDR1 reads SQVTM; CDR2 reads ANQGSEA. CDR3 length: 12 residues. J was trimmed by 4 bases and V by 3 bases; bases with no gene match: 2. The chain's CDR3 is CSVDSGAYEQYF. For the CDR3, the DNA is TGCAGCGTTGATAGCGGGGCTTACGAGCAGTACTTC.

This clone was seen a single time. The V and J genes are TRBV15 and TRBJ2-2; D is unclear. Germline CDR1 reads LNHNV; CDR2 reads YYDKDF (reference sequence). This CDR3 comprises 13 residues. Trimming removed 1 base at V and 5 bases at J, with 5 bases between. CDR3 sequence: CATSRGETGELFF. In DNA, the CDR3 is TGTGCCACCAGCAGAGGAGAAACCGGGGAGCTGTTTTTT.

CDR3 amino acids: CASSWSSYEQYF. The CDR3 nucleotides read TGTGCCAGCAGCTGGAGCTCCTACGAGCAGTACTTC. The V and J genes are TRBV7-9 and TRBJ2-7, with unresolved D. The CDR3 consists of 12 residues. Trimming cost V 4 bases and J 0 bases, with 4 bases left between them. Germline V gene lookup returns CDR1 SEHNR and CDR2 FQNEAQ (reference sequence).

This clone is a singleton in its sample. Written as DNA, the CDR3 is TGCAGCGTTCTGGACAGTAATCAGCCCCAGCATTTT. Its translation: CSVLDSNQPQHF. The chain uses TRBV29-1 and TRBJ1-5; D perhaps matches TRBD1 (6 bases). Germline CDR1 and CDR2: SQVTM and ANQGSEA. V gave up 5 bases and J gave up 4 bases, with 9 bases separating them. This CDR3 comprises 12 residues.

CDR3 residues: CASSLVGLHSEAFF. The DNA for the CDR3 is TGTGCCAGCAGTTTAGTGGGACTTCATTCCGAAGCTTTCTTT. The rearrangement links TRBV27 to TRBJ1-1; tentative D call: TRBD1 (5 bases). Trimming stripped 2 bases from V and 8 bases from J, with 15 bases between. Germline-derived CDR1 and CDR2 are MNHEY and SMNVEV (reference sequence). This CDR3 has 14 residues.

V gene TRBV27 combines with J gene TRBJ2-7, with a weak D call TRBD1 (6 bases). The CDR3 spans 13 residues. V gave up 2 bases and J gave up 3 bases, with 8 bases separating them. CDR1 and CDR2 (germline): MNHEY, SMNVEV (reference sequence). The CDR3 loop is CASSLGTNYEQYF. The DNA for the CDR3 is TGTGCCAGCAGTTTAGGGACAAACTACGAGCAGTACTTC.

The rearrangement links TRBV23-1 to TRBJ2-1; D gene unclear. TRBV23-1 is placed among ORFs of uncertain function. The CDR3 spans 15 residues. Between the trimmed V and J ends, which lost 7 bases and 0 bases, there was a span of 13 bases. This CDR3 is CASTPDRSSYNEQFF. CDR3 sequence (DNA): TGCGCCAGCACCCCTGACCGGAGCTCCTACAATGAGCAGTTCTTC.

DNA of the CDR3: TGTGCCAGCAGGAGAGACAGCTCCTACGAGCAGTACTTC. This encodes CASRRDSSYEQYF. The chain recombines TRBV6-1 with TRBJ2-7, with a weak D call TRBD1 (5 bases). Germline CDR1 is MNHNS and CDR2 is SASEGT. V was clipped by 6 bases and J by 0 bases, with 9 bases between them. The CDR3 is 13 residues long.

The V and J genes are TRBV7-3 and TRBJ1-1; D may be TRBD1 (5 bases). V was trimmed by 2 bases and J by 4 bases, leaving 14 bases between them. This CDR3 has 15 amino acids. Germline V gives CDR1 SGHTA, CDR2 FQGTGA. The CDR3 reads CASSLHGGGRTEAFF. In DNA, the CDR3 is TGTGCCAGCAGCTTACACGGGGGGGGACGCACTGAAGCTTTCTTT.

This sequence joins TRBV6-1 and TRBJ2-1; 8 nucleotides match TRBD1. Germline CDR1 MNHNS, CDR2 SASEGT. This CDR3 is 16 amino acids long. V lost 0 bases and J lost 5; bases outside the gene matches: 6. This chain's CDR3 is CASSEASGQGHNEQFF. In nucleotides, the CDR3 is TGTGCCAGCAGTGAAGCGTCTGGACAGGGTCACAATGAGCAGTTCTTC.

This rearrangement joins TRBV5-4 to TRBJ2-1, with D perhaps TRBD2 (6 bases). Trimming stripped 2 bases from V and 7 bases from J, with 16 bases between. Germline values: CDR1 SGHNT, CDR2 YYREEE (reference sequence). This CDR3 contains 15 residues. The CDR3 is CASSLRGAQGNEQFF. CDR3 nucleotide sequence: TGTGCCAGCAGCTTACGCGGGGCCCAAGGGAATGAGCAGTTCTTC.

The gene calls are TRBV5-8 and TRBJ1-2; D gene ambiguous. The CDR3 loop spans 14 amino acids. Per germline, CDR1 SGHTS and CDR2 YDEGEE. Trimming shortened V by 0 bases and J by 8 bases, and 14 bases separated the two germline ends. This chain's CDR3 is CASSLGVGSEGYTF. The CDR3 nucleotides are TGTGCCAGCAGCTTGGGGGTCGGGAGTGAGGGCTACACCTTC.

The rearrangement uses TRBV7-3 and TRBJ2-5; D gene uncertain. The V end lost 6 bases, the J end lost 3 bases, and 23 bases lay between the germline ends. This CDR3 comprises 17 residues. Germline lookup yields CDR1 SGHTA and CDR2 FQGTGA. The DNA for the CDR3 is TGTGCCAGCAGACCCACCAAAGGTCGGGTCTGTGAAGAGACCCAGTACTTC. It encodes CASRPTKGRVCEETQYF.

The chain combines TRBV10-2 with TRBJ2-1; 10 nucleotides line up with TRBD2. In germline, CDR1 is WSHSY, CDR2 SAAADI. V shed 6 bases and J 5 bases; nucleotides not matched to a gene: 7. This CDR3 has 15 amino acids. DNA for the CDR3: TGCGCCAGCAGGGGGACCGGGACTAGCGACAATGAGCAGTTCTTC. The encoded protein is CASRGTGTSDNEQFF.

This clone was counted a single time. CDR3 sequence reads: CASSLWEMTGNEKLFF. In DNA, the CDR3 is TGTGCCAGCAGTTTATGGGAAATGACAGGGAATGAAAAACTGTTTTTT. The J gene is TRBJ1-4, the V gene TRBV28, with 7 positions matching TRBD1. Germline assignment: CDR1 MDHEN and CDR2 SYDVKM. The CDR3 loop spans 16 amino acids. With V trimmed by 0 bases and J by 5 bases, 6 bases remained unmatched. The full variable domain, in which reference TRBV28 and TRBJ1-4 provide the parts outside the CDR3, is DVKVTQSSRYLVKRTGEKVFLECVQDMDHENMFWYRQDPGLGLRLIYFSYDVKMKEKGDIPEGYSVSREKKERFSLILESASTNQTSMYLCASSLWEMTGNEKLFFGSGTQLSVL.

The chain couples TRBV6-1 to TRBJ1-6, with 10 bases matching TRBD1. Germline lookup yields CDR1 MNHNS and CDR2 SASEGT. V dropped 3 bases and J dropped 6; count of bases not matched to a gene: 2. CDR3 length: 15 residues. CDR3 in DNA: TGTGCCAGCAGTGACTGGACAGGGGGTAATTCACCCCTCCACTTT. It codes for CASSDWTGGNSPLHF.

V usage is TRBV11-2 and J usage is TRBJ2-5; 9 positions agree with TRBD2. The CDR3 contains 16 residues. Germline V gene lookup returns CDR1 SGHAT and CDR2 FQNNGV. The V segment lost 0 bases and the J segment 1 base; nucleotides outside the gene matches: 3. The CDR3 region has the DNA TGTGCCAGCAGCTTAGAGATACTAGCGGGCCAAGAGACCCAGTACTTC. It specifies CASSLEILAGQETQYF.

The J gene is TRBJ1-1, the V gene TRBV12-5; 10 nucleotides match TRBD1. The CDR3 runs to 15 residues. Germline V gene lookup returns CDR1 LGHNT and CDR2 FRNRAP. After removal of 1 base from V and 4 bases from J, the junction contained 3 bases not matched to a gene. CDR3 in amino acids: CASGLGTGGSTEAFF. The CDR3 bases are TGTGCTAGTGGTTTGGGGACAGGGGGGAGCACTGAAGCTTTCTTT.